This TCR beta chain comes out of a study of cytomegalovirus exposure and HLA in healthy donors. The donors (healthy individuals) were bone marrow donors. In the PCR, 60 Vbeta and 13 Jbeta primers were used. This table comes from immunoSEQ multiplex PCR, and its TCRdb copy is limited to in-frame clones, with some not included. The sample consists of roughly 120,000 clones, 69% of them appearing once. The CDR3 loop spans 12 amino acids. From germline, CDR1 is SGHAT and CDR2 FQNNGV. The germline V and J ends were trimmed by 5 bases and 9 bases, with 8 bases remaining between them. The rearrangement uses TRBV11-2 and TRBJ1-6; TRBD1 might be the D (6 bases). This receptor was identified in a woman between 65 and 79 years old in good health and CMV-seropositive. Sequencing was carried out using PBMCs. The CDR3 reads CASSQQGSPLHF. For the CDR3, the DNA is TGTGCCAGCAGCCAACAGGGTTCACCCCTCCACTTT.